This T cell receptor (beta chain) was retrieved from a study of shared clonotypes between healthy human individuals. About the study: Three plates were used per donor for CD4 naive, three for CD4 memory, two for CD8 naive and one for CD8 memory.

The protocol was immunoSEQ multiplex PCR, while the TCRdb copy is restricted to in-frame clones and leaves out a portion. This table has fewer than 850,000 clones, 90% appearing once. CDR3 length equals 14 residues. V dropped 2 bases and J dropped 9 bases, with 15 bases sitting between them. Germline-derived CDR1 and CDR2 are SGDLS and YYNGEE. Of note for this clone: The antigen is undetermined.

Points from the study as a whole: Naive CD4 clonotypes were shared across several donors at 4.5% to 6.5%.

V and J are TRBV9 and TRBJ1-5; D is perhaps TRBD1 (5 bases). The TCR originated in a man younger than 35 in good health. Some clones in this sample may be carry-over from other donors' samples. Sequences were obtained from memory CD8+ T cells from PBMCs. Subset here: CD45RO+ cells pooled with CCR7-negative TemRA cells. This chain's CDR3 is CASSVGDSSGPQHF. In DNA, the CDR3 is TGTGCCAGCAGCGTTGGAGACAGTTCGGGGCCCCAGCATTTT.